This TCR beta chain was sequenced in a study of control samples from healthy donors and cancer patients. TCRdb's copy holds only in-frame clones and misses some; the assay was immunoSEQ multiplex PCR. The sample lists approximately 150,000 clones; approximately 94% were seen once. Sequenced material: PBMCs. This clonotype originated in a man aged 55 to 70 with colorectal cancer.

The CDR3 sequence: CASRPPGQGNYGYTF. The CDR3 DNA follows: TGTGCCAGCAGACCCCCCGGACAGGGGAACTATGGCTACACCTTC. V is TRBV2 and J is TRBJ1-2; 9 bases align to TRBD1. Losses at the gene ends were 6 bases for V and 2 bases for J; bases not matched to a gene: 7. Germline loops: CDR1 SNHLY, CDR2 FYNNEI. The CDR3 runs 15 residues.